One sample yielded the 32 T cell receptor beta chains listed below, sequenced in a study of blood T cell repertoires in COVID-19. Clones were read by immunoSEQ multiplex PCR, and TCRdb kept only the in-frame ones, dropping some. The sample includes about 100,000 clones, around four fifths seen only once; the top ten take 15% to 20%. Sequencing input: peripheral blood. The receptor set was obtained from a human donor in a cohort sampled during active COVID-19.

This clone turned up a few times. The chain recombines TRBV11-2 with TRBJ2-1; D unclear. This CDR3 has 16 amino acids. The V end was cut by 5 bases, the J end by 0 bases, with 14 bases between. Germline CDR1 and CDR2: SGHAT and FQNNGV. The CDR3 here is CASSAILSHSYNEQFF. The CDR3 DNA reads as TGTGCCAGCAGCGCTATACTCTCCCACTCCTACAATGAGCAGTTCTTC.

This clone was recorded at least ten times. The chain carries TRBV28 and TRBJ2-1; D is perhaps TRBD1 (5 bases). The CDR3 runs 17 residues. Germline CDR1 and CDR2: MDHEN and SYDVKM. Trimming shortened V by 3 bases and J by 7 bases, and 22 bases separated the two germline ends. CDR3 sequence reads: CASSFLGAGLGGNEQFF. CDR3 nucleotides: TGTGCCAGCAGTTTTTTAGGTGCAGGGCTGGGTGGGAATGAGCAGTTCTTC. Drawing the rest from reference TRBV28 and TRBJ2-1, the complete variable domain is DVKVTQSSRYLVKRTGEKVFLECVQDMDHENMFWYRQDPGLGLRLIYFSYDVKMKEKGDIPEGYSVSREKKERFSLILESASTNQTSMYLCASSFLGAGLGGNEQFFGPGTRLTVL.

The chain has TRBV2 and TRBJ2-7; possible D gene TRBD1, 5 bases. Germline V gene lookup returns CDR1 SNHLY and CDR2 FYNNEI. V was clipped by 2 bases and J by 4 bases, with 12 bases between them. This CDR3 has 14 residues. CDR3 DNA sequence: TGTGCCAGCAGTGAATACGGCAGGGCGTACGAGCAGTACTTC. The encoded protein is CASSEYGRAYEQYF.

The CDR3 sequence is CASSRDRTYGYTF. DNA for the CDR3: TGTGCCAGCAGCCGGGACAGGACCTATGGCTACACCTTC. This chain links TRBV7-2 with TRBJ1-2; 8 bases are a match to TRBD1. The V segment lost 5 bases and the J segment 4 bases; nucleotides outside the gene matches: 3. The germline V gene has CDR1 SGHTA and CDR2 FQGNSA. The CDR3 is 13 amino acids.

The V and J genes are TRBV2 and TRBJ2-5; perhaps TRBD1 as D (6 bases). Germline V gene lookup returns CDR1 SNHLY and CDR2 FYNNEI. The CDR3 spans 14 residues. V was trimmed by 7 bases and J by 4 bases, leaving 16 bases between them. The CDR3 here is CASIAGTITETQYF. The CDR3 DNA reads as TGTGCCAGCATAGCCGGGACAATCACAGAGACCCAGTACTTC.

This chain joins TRBV19 and TRBJ1-1; TRBD1 is a possible D gene (5 bases). The V end was cut by 3 bases, the J end by 0 bases, with 8 bases between. The CDR3 extends over 14 amino acids. Germline V lookup: CDR1 LNHDA, CDR2 SQIVND (reference sequence). The CDR3 region is CASSIGRVNTEAFF. The CDR3 nucleotides read TGTGCCAGTAGTATTGGCAGGGTGAACACTGAAGCTTTCTTT.

The rearrangement uses TRBV28 and TRBJ2-1; TRBD2 matches 14 bases. The CDR3 length is 15 residues. V dropped 6 bases and J dropped 8; count of bases not matched to a gene: 6. Looked up from germline, CDR1 is MDHEN and CDR2 is SYDVKM. The CDR3 coding sequence is TGTGCCAGCAGCCCCGGGACTAGCGGGAGCTATGAGCAGTTCTTC. Protein: CASSPGTSGSYEQFF.

The chain is built from TRBV6-5 and TRBJ2-7; no reliable D call. The CDR3 consists of 12 residues. Per germline, CDR1 MNHEY and CDR2 SVGAGI. V gave up 7 bases and J gave up 3 bases, with 10 bases separating them. The DNA for the CDR3 is TGTGCCAGCATAAAGTCGGGCTACGAGCAGTACTTC. It codes for CASIKSGYEQYF.

The chain joins TRBV28 to TRBJ1-2; no reliable D call. Germline V gene lookup returns CDR1 MDHEN and CDR2 SYDVKM. The CDR3 has 12 amino acids. Deletions cut 6 bases from V and 5 bases from J, with 10 bases between. The CDR3 protein is CASSAARYGYTF. CDR3 nucleotides: TGTGCCAGCAGCGCGGCGAGATATGGCTACACCTTC.

The genes are TRBV10-3 and TRBJ2-2; tentatively, D is TRBD1 (6 bases). The CDR3 covers 12 residues. Trimming left V 5 bases short and J 10 bases short, with 11 bases between. In germline, CDR1 is ENHRY, CDR2 SYGVKD. CDR3 sequence reads: CAISQQGAELFF. The CDR3 nucleotides read TGTGCCATCAGTCAACAGGGTGCGGAGCTGTTTTTT.

CDR3 DNA: TGCGCCAGCCGACGCAGCGGGGCAAGCACAGATACGCAGTATTTT. Translated, it gives CASRRSGASTDTQYF. V and J are TRBV5-1 and TRBJ2-3; TRBD2 aligns across 7 bases. Germline V lookup: CDR1 SGHRS, CDR2 YFSETQ. Germline trimming cut 7 bases from V and 0 bases from J; bases unmatched to any gene: 8. The CDR3 sequence is 15 residues long.

This clone was detected only a few times. CDR3 sequence: CSASQGAMQPQHF. The CDR3 nucleotides read TGCAGTGCTAGTCAGGGGGCAATGCAGCCCCAGCATTTT. V and J are TRBV20-1 and TRBJ1-5, with 8 bases identical to TRBD1. The V gene end was trimmed by 3 bases and the J gene end by 7 bases; junction bases not matched to a gene: 5. The length of the CDR3 is 13 residues. Germline CDR1 DFQATT, CDR2 SNEGSKA (reference sequence).

Turning to this clone: The identical CDR3 is also encoded by other nucleotide sequences in the sample. The V gene is TRBV19, the J gene TRBJ1-2; 11 positions match TRBD1. Germline V CDR1 and CDR2: LNHDA, SQIVND (reference sequence). V was pared by 3 bases and J by 8 bases, with 8 bases of the junction left unmatched. The CDR3 covers 15 residues. The CDR3 DNA reads TGTGCCAGTAGTATTAGAGGACAGGGGGCGCGGGGCTACACCTTC. Its protein is CASSIRGQGARGYTF.

This clone was picked up a small number of times. V usage is TRBV7-2 and J usage is TRBJ1-1; 7 bases align to TRBD1. Germline CDR1 is SGHTA and CDR2 is FQGNSA. CDR3 length equals 14 residues. Losses at the gene ends were 3 bases for V and 11 bases for J; bases not matched to a gene: 12. The CDR3 here is CASSFLTGMIWAFF. Here the CDR3 DNA reads TGTGCCAGCAGCTTCTTGACAGGGATGATTTGGGCTTTCTTT.

The chain joins TRBV18 to TRBJ1-1; 9 bases fit TRBD1. The junction had 4 bases not matched to a gene; V was cut back by 3 bases and J by 11 bases. The germline V gene encodes CDR1 KGHSH and CDR2 LQKENI. The CDR3 loop spans 12 amino acids. CDR3 sequence (DNA): TGTGCCAGCTCACCCGGACAGGGGAGGGCTTTCTTT. Amino acid sequence: CASSPGQGRAFF.

This clone has only a few counts. This rearrangement joins TRBV6-7 to TRBJ2-3, with D tentatively TRBD1 (6 bases). TRBV6-7 is labeled an ORF, and its function is uncertain. The CDR3 consists of 16 residues. V lost 4 bases and J lost 2, with 16 bases in between. The DNA for the CDR3 is TGTGCCAGCAGTTTACTGACAGGAGAAACCACAGATACGCAGTATTTT. This codes for CASSLLTGETTDTQYF.

This clone showed up just a few times. V is TRBV13 and J is TRBJ2-7; the D gene is possibly TRBD2 (7 bases). V dropped 2 bases and J dropped 1 base, with 18 bases sitting between them. Germline CDR1 and CDR2: PRHDT and FYEKMQ (reference sequence). The CDR3 is 17 residues long. The CDR3 nucleotides read TGTGCCAGCAGCTTAAGGGGGGGCTCGAGGGGTTCCTACGAGCAGTACTTC. The encoded protein is CASSLRGGSRGSYEQYF.

This clone was picked up a small number of times. The chain employs TRBV19 and TRBJ2-6, with a tentative D call TRBD2 (6 bases). The CDR3 covers 18 residues. Germline lookup yields CDR1 LNHDA and CDR2 SQIVND (reference sequence). The V end lost 3 bases, the J end lost 0 bases, and 15 bases lay between the germline ends. The CDR3 reads CASSMETGLLSGANVLTF. In DNA form, the CDR3 reads TGTGCCAGTAGTATGGAAACGGGACTGCTCTCTGGGGCCAACGTCCTGACTTTC.

J is TRBJ2-5 and V is TRBV10-1; D may be TRBD1 (5 bases). The CDR3 sequence is 13 residues long. Germline CDR1 WNHNN, CDR2 SYGVQD (reference sequence). The V end lost 7 bases, the J end lost 3 bases, and 12 bases lay between the germline ends. This CDR3 is CASIADTEETQYF. CDR3 nucleotides: TGCGCCAGCATCGCGGACACAGAAGAGACCCAGTACTTC.

The genes are TRBV28 and TRBJ1-2; 9 bases are shared with TRBD1. The germline gives CDR1 MDHEN, CDR2 SYDVKM. The CDR3 totals 13 residues. V shed 4 bases and J 8 bases; nucleotides not matched to a gene: 5. The CDR3 region has the DNA TGTGCCAGCAGTTCACAGGGGGCGCTAGGCTACACCTTC. It translates to CASSSQGALGYTF.

Only one count was recorded for this clone. The rearrangement joins TRBV4-1 to TRBJ2-7; D is possibly TRBD1 (6 bases). This CDR3 is built from 15 residues. The V end was cut by 2 bases, the J end by 5 bases, with 16 bases between. Germline V gene data show CDR1 as MGHRA and CDR2 as YSYEKL. The DNA of the CDR3 is TGCGCCAGCAGCCAATATTTGGGGGCCCCGAACGAGCAGTACTTC. Translating it yields CASSQYLGAPNEQYF.

In the case of this clone: The sample contains more than one DNA sequence encoding this CDR3. This sequence joins TRBV19 and TRBJ1-5; D perhaps matches TRBD1 (6 bases). This CDR3 has 15 residues. The V gene lost 3 bases and the J gene lost 5 bases, with 14 bases spanning the gap. Germline-derived CDR1 and CDR2 are LNHDA and SQIVND (reference sequence). CDR3 DNA: TGTGCCAGTAGTATCGGCAGGGGTGGAGATCAGCCCCAGCATTTT. Its translation: CASSIGRGGDQPQHF.

The J gene is TRBJ2-5, the V gene TRBV19, with 8 bases that match TRBD2. Germline assignment: CDR1 LNHDA and CDR2 SQIVND (reference sequence). V lost 10 bases and J lost 5; bases outside the gene matches: 15. The CDR3 has 15 residues. The CDR3 DNA is TGTGCCACCCGCCGGGGGGGCGCAGAGGTGGAGACCCAGTACTTC. Encoded protein: CATRRGGAEVETQYF. Supplemented by reference TRBV19 and TRBJ2-5, the full variable domain reads DGGITQSPKYLFRKEGQNVTLSCEQNLNHDAMYWYRQDPGQGLRLIYYSQIVNDFQKGDIAEGYSVSREKKESFPLTVTSAQKNPTAFYLCATRRGGAEVETQYFGPGTRLLVL.

The gene calls are TRBV9 and TRBJ2-3; a possible D gene is TRBD2 (5 bases). V lost 5 bases and J 2 bases, leaving 21 bases between the germline ends. The CDR3 covers 17 residues. The germline gives CDR1 SGDLS, CDR2 YYNGEE. The CDR3 region has the DNA TGTGCCAGCAGTCGAGGCCTTGCGGGCCTTTCCACAGATACGCAGTATTTT. This codes for CASSRGLAGLSTDTQYF. Supplemented by reference TRBV9 and TRBJ2-3, the full variable domain reads DSGVTQTPKHLITATGQRVTLRCSPRSGDLSVYWYQQSLDQGLQFLIQYYNGEERAKGNILERFSAQQFPDLHSELNLSSLELGDSALYFCASSRGLAGLSTDTQYFGPGTRLTVL.

This clone was picked up many times. The V gene is TRBV7-3, the J gene TRBJ2-1; D is ambiguous. This CDR3 comprises 14 residues. Germline V CDR1 and CDR2: SGHTA, FQGTGA. V lost 5 bases, J lost 7 bases, and 15 bases lay in between. The CDR3 nucleotides read TGTGCCAGCAGCCCCTCGGCCCTAGGTAATGAGCAGTTCTTC. Encoded protein: CASSPSALGNEQFF.

Turning to this clone: A much larger clone sits a single nucleotide away, making a read error possible. This chain uses TRBV12-3 or TRBV12-4 with TRBJ2-2; no definite D call. The CDR3 sequence is 13 residues long. V shed 6 bases and J shed 1 base, with 6 bases lying between them. CDR3 region: CASSSVNTGELFF. DNA of the CDR3: TGTGCCAGCAGCTCAGTGAACACCGGGGAGCTGTTTTTT.

V and J are TRBV6-5 and TRBJ1-2; maybe TRBD1 (6 bases). V dropped 2 bases and J dropped 6 bases, with 13 bases sitting between them. This CDR3 has 14 residues. CDR1 MNHEY and CDR2 SVGAGI come from the germline V gene. CDR3: CASSYDGGWDGYTF. DNA of the CDR3: TGTGCCAGCAGTTACGATGGGGGCTGGGATGGCTACACCTTC.

The chain uses TRBV7-9 and TRBJ2-3, with TRBD2 identical over 8 bases. Germline V lookup: CDR1 SEHNR, CDR2 FQNEAQ (reference sequence). This CDR3 comprises 16 residues. Losses at the gene ends were 1 base for V and 3 bases for J; bases not matched to a gene: 6. CDR3 amino acids: CASSLGAAGVTDTQYF. The CDR3 nucleotides are TGTGCCAGCAGCTTAGGTGCAGCGGGGGTAACAGATACGCAGTATTTT.

This chain joins TRBV7-3 and TRBJ2-3, with a weak D call TRBD2 (5 bases). Deletions cut 3 bases from V and 4 bases from J, with 11 bases between. This CDR3 has 14 residues. Germline CDR1 is SGHTA and CDR2 is FQGTGA. The CDR3 region is CASSLRSSPDTQYF. In nucleotides, the CDR3 is TGTGCCAGCAGCTTGCGGTCTAGCCCAGATACGCAGTATTTT.

The chain has TRBV6-5 and TRBJ2-7, with 9 bases lining up with TRBD1. The CDR3 sequence is 15 residues long. The V and J ends lost 7 bases and 5 bases, in that order; junction bases with no gene match: 12. Germline lookup yields CDR1 MNHEY and CDR2 SVGAGI. The chain's CDR3 is CASTGKGQGFHEQYF. The CDR3 nucleotides are TGTGCCAGCACCGGCAAGGGACAGGGTTTCCACGAGCAGTACTTC.

The rearrangement uses TRBV12-3 or TRBV12-4 and TRBJ2-3, with D unresolved. The CDR3 covers 12 residues. Trimming took off 6 bases at V and 0 bases at J, with 4 bases between the two ends. The CDR3 DNA reads TGTGCCAGCAGAACTAGCACAGATACGCAGTATTTT. Protein sequence: CASRTSTDTQYF.

The chain uses TRBV6-5 and TRBJ2-3, with a weak D call TRBD2 (5 bases). This CDR3 contains 13 residues. Trimming stripped 8 bases from V and 2 bases from J, with 11 bases between. CDR1 is MNHEY and CDR2 is SVGAGI in the germline V gene. The CDR3, as DNA: TGTGCCAGCTACGAGCGGCCCACAGATACGCAGTATTTT. Residues: CASYERPTDTQYF.